What follows describes a single TCR beta chain. What it binds is not known. The source of the sample is a study of T cell responses to AZD1222 COVID-19 vaccine. Background on the study: Pooling of second doses given at about 4 or about 12 weeks was done.

Findings of the study overall: No repertoire was sampled before or during the peak T cell response, only after it.

Trimming removed 5 bases at V and 7 bases at J, with 18 bases between. The CDR3 has 14 residues. The germline V gene has CDR1 SQVTM and CDR2 ANQGSEA. The method was immunoSEQ multiplex PCR; TCRdb's version includes in-frame clones alone and lacks a portion of them. The data show roughly 130,000 clones, 90% to 95% seen once. This TCR derives from an adult in good health. Sequences were derived from peripheral blood, sampled on day 0 of AZD1222 vaccination. The J gene is TRBJ2-1, the V gene TRBV29-1; D may be TRBD1 or TRBD2 (6 bases each). The DNA for the CDR3 is TGCAGCGTTCCGGGGGCGCTTCATGGTAATGAGCAGTTCTTC. Translating gives CSVPGALHGNEQFF.